The 10 T cell receptor beta chains given below trace back to one sample, sequenced in a study of T-cell reconstitution after alpha-beta-depleted transplantation in children. During its preparation, the TCRbeta library received unique molecular identifiers. TCRdb reprocessed the PCR reads with MiXCR, giving one entry per CDR3 protein. The sample yields 200,000 to 250,000 distinct CDR3 sequences, approximately 6.3% seen once. The sequenced sample was PBMCs, obtained before TCRalphabeta/CD19-depleted stem cell transplant. The receptors originated from a boy aged 2 to 10 with acute lymphoblastic leukemia, due to receive a stem cell transplant.

The chain joins TRBV7-8 to TRBJ1-5, with D unresolved. The CDR3 length is 15 residues. V was trimmed by 1 base and J by 2 bases, leaving 9 bases between them. Germline loops: CDR1 SGHVS, CDR2 FQNEAQ. The CDR3 nucleotides read TGTGCCAGCAGCTTAGTGGCTTGGGGCAATCAGCCCCAGCATTTT. This translates into CASSLVAWGNQPQHF.

This clonotype was seen only a few times. The chain links TRBV5-5 to TRBJ2-2; D gene uncertain. Trimming removed 2 bases from V and 0 bases from J, with 5 bases in between. Germline CDR1 SGHKS, CDR2 YYEKEE (reference sequence). This CDR3 is 14 amino acids long. CDR3 loop: CASSFWANTGELFF. In nucleotides, the CDR3 is TGTGCCAGCAGCTTCTGGGCGAACACCGGGGAGCTGTTTTTT.

This clonotype has just a few counts. The chain carries TRBV28 and TRBJ2-5; D gene unclear. Between the trimmed V and J ends, which lost 0 bases and 5 bases, there was a span of 10 bases. Germline V gene lookup returns CDR1 MDHEN and CDR2 SYDVKM. The CDR3 runs to 14 residues. The CDR3 loop reads CASSLWASMETQYF. The CDR3 DNA sequence: TGTGCCAGCAGTTTATGGGCCAGTATGGAGACCCAGTACTTC.

This clonotype was observed at least ten times. This chain links TRBV29-1 with TRBJ2-1; D call uncertain. This CDR3 spans 14 amino acids. Trimming cost V 1 base and J 1 base, with 8 bases left between them. The germline V gene encodes CDR1 SQVTM and CDR2 ANQGSEA. The chain's CDR3 is CSVEGQVSYNEQFF. CDR3 sequence (DNA): TGCAGCGTTGAAGGCCAGGTGTCCTACAATGAGCAGTTCTTC.

This clonotype has a handful of counts. This sequence joins TRBV12-3 or TRBV12-4 and TRBJ1-2, with a possible D match to TRBD1 (5 bases). V lost 6 bases and J lost 8, with 13 bases in between. This CDR3 spans 12 amino acids. The CDR3 DNA sequence: TGTGCCAGCAGCGGACAACTGGGCGGCTACACCTTC. It encodes CASSGQLGGYTF.

This clonotype was recorded many times. This chain uses TRBV27 with TRBJ1-6, with D unclear. The length of the CDR3 is 12 residues. V lost 10 bases and J lost 9, with 13 bases in between. CDR1 is MNHEY, CDR2 SMNVEV, per germline (reference sequence). The CDR3, as DNA: TGTGCCACCTCCTCTTTCTCTTCACCCCTCCACTTT. This gives the protein CATSSFSSPLHF.

This clonotype was detected many times. The CDR3 region is CASSLSGDNTEAFF. The CDR3 bases are TGTGCCAGCAGCTTGTCGGGGGACAACACTGAAGCTTTCTTT. This chain connects TRBV7-9 to TRBJ1-1; D possibly corresponds to TRBD1 (5 bases). The CDR3 loop spans 14 amino acids. CDR1 SEHNR and CDR2 FQNEAQ come from the germline V gene (reference sequence). V was clipped by 3 bases and J by 2 bases, with 10 bases between them.

In this sample, this clonotype turned up many times. This chain links TRBV7-2 with TRBJ2-5, with a tentative D call TRBD1 (8 bases). This CDR3 has 13 residues. In germline, CDR1 is SGHTA, CDR2 FQGNSA. V dropped 5 bases and J dropped 7 bases, with 14 bases sitting between them. This CDR3 reads CASSRQGRGTQYF. Here the CDR3 DNA reads TGTGCCAGCAGCCGACAGGGGAGGGGGACCCAGTACTTC.

This clonotype was detected ten times or more. The CDR3 bases are TGTGCCATCAGTGGGCGAGACGGGGCGTCCTACGAGCAGTACTTC. Protein sequence: CAISGRDGASYEQYF. The chain employs TRBV10-3 and TRBJ2-7; possibly TRBD1 or TRBD2 for D (5 bases each). Germline CDR1 reads ENHRY; CDR2 reads SYGVKD. This CDR3 has 15 amino acids. Trimming took off 4 bases at V and 1 base at J, with 14 bases between the two ends.

With regard to this clonotype: A much larger clone differs by one base, so this may be a read error. The conserved final phenylalanine or tryptophan is absent from the CDR3, which likely points to a read error. The V and J genes are TRBV11-2 and TRBJ1-2, with D possibly being TRBD1 (5 bases). Germline values: CDR1 SGHAT, CDR2 FQNNGV. The ends were cut back, 5 bases at V and 4 bases at J, with 17 bases in the middle. The length of the CDR3 is 15 residues. The CDR3 protein is CASSPGRGSGYGYTY. CDR3 bases: TGTGCCAGCAGCCCCGGAAGGGGCTCGGGCTATGGCTACACCTAC.